The 7 T cell receptor beta chains given below trace back to one sample, sequenced in a study of CD8 T cells in ankylosing spondylitis. TCRdb itself ran the 5' RACE reads through MiXCR, one entry per CDR3 protein. The sample shows hundreds of thousands of distinct CDR3 sequences, approximately 10% of them seen only once. Sequencing used blood, either unsorted or a sorted T cell fraction (not recorded which). Source of these receptors: a male donor with ankylosing spondylitis or in good health (not recorded which).

This clonotype showed up just a few times. V and J are TRBV5-1 and TRBJ2-3, with 7 bases aligning to TRBD2. CDR3 length: 14 residues. The V and J ends lost 0 bases and 4 bases, in that order; junction bases with no gene match: 2. The germline CDR1 and CDR2 sequences are SGHRS and YFSETQ. The CDR3 bases are TGCGCCAGCAGCTTGGAGCGGGGCTCAGATACGCAGTATTTT. It is translated as CASSLERGSDTQYF. The full variable domain, rest sourced from reference TRBV5-1 and TRBJ2-3, is KAGVTQTPRYLIKTRGQQVTLSCSPISGHRSVSWYQQTPGQGLQFLFEYFSETQRNKGNFPGRFSGRQFSNSRSEMNVSTLELGDSALYLCASSLERGSDTQYFGPGTRLTVL.

At least ten counts were recorded for this clonotype. The chain recombines TRBV5-1 with TRBJ1-1, with D perhaps TRBD1 (6 bases). V gave up 4 bases and J gave up 1 base, with 14 bases separating them. The CDR3 loop spans 15 amino acids. Germline values: CDR1 SGHRS, CDR2 YFSETQ. The CDR3 here is CASSPPTGQNTEAFF. The CDR3 nucleotides read TGCGCCAGCAGCCCCCCGACAGGCCAGAACACTGAAGCTTTCTTT. The variable domain in full, with the rest retrieved from reference TRBV5-1 and TRBJ1-1, is KAGVTQTPRYLIKTRGQQVTLSCSPISGHRSVSWYQQTPGQGLQFLFEYFSETQRNKGNFPGRFSGRQFSNSRSEMNVSTLELGDSALYLCASSPPTGQNTEAFFGQGTRLTVV.

This clonotype appeared many times. The V gene is TRBV12-3 or TRBV12-4, the J gene TRBJ2-3; D is ambiguous. The CDR3 is made up of 14 amino acids. The V end lost 4 bases, the J end lost 2 bases, and 10 bases lay between the germline ends. The CDR3 bases are TGTGCCAGCAGTTCCGGGCTCTCCACAGATACGCAGTATTTT. Its protein is CASSSGLSTDTQYF.

About this clonotype itself: A much more abundant neighbour one base away suggests this may be a read error. The rearrangement uses TRBV29-1 and TRBJ2-3; D is perhaps TRBD2 (6 bases). CDR1 is SQVTM and CDR2 is ANQGSEA in the germline V gene. There are 13 residues in the CDR3. This chain's CDR3 is CSLDNGGTDTQYF. As DNA, the CDR3 is TGCAGCCTTGATAATGGAGGGACAGATACGCAGTATTTT.

The gene calls are TRBV6-2 or TRBV6-3 and TRBJ2-5, with 12 bases matching TRBD2. Unmatched junction bases numbered 4, after V lost 7 bases and J lost 4 bases. The CDR3 has 14 amino acids. Germline V lookup: CDR1 MNHEY, CDR2 SVGEGT. The CDR3 is CASKKGLAGETQYF. In DNA, the CDR3 is TGTGCCAGCAAGAAGGGACTAGCGGGAGAGACCCAGTACTTC.

This clonotype was found many times. The V and J genes are TRBV10-3 and TRBJ2-7; 9 nucleotides line up with TRBD1. Trimming removed 6 bases from V and 5 bases from J; junction bases left unmatched: 8. Germline CDR1 reads ENHRY; CDR2 reads SYGVKD. The CDR3 has 14 residues. The CDR3 nucleotides are TGTGCCATCAGATCCGGGACAGGGAATAACGAGCAGTACTTC. Its protein product is CAIRSGTGNNEQYF.

This clonotype was found a few times. The chain has TRBV7-2 and TRBJ2-5; D gene ambiguous. Germline CDR1 reads SGHTA; CDR2 reads FQGNSA. The CDR3 length is 14 residues. Deletions cut 1 base from V and 2 bases from J, with 8 bases between. The CDR3 DNA reads TGTGCCAGCAGCTTAGTATCCGGACAAGAGACCCAGTACTTC. Residues: CASSLVSGQETQYF.